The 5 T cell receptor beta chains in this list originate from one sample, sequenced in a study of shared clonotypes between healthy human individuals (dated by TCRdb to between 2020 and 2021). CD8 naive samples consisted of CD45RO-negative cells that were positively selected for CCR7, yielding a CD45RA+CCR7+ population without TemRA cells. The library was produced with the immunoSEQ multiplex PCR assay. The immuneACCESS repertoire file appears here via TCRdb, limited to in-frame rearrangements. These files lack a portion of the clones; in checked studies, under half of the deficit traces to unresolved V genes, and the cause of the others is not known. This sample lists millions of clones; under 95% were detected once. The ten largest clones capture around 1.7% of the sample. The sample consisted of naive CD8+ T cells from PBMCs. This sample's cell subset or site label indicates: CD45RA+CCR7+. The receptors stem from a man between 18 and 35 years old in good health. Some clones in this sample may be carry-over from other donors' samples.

As DNA, the CDR3 is TGTGCCAGCAGTCCCGGGGACAGGGGTGGAGAGACCCAGTACTTC. Translation gives CASSPGDRGGETQYF. The V call is TRBV27, the J call TRBJ2-5; 10 nucleotides line up with TRBD1. CDR1 is MNHEY and CDR2 is SMNVEV in the germline V gene (reference sequence). CDR3 size: 15 residues. V lost 5 bases and J lost 4; bases outside the gene matches: 7.

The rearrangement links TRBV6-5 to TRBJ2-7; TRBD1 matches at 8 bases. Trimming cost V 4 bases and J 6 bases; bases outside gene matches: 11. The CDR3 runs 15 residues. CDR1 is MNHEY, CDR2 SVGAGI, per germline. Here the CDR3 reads CASSSPRRGHIEQYF. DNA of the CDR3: TGTGCCAGCAGTTCCCCCCGCAGGGGGCATATCGAGCAGTACTTC.

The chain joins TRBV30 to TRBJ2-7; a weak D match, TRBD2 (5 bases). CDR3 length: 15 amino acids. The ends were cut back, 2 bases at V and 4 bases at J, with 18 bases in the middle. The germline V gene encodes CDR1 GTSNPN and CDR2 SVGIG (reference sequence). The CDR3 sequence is CAWSLTAAWEYEQYF. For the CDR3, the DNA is TGTGCCTGGAGTCTAACCGCGGCTTGGGAGTACGAGCAGTACTTC. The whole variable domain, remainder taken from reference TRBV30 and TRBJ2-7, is SQTIHQWPATLVQPVGSPLSLECTVEGTSNPNLYWYRQAAGRGLQLLFYSVGIGQISSEVPQNLSASRPQDRQFILSSKKLLLSDSGFYLCAWSLTAAWEYEQYFGPGTRLTVT.

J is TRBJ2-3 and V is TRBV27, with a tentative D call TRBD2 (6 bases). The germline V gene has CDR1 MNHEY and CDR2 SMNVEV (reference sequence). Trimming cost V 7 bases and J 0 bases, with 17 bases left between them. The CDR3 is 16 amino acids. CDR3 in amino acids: CASKHGTFTSTDTQYF. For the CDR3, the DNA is TGTGCCAGCAAACACGGGACTTTTACTAGCACAGATACGCAGTATTTT.

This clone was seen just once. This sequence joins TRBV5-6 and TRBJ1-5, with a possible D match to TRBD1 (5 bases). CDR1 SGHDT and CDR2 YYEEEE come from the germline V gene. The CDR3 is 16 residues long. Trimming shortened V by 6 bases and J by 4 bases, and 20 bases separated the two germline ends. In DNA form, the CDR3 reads TGTGCCAGCACCCCCGCCGGAGGGGCCATAAATCAGCCCCAGCATTTT. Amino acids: CASTPAGGAINQPQHF. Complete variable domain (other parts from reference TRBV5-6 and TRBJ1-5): DAGVTQSPTHLIKTRGQQVTLRCSPKSGHDTVSWYQQALGQGPQFIFQYYEEEERQRGNFPDRFSGHQFPNYSSELNVNALLLGDSALYLCASTPAGGAINQPQHFGDGTRLSIL.